This T cell receptor (beta chain) is drawn from a study of T-cell reconstitution after alpha-beta-depleted transplantation in children. Unique molecular identifiers were used to barcode this TCRbeta library. TCRdb re-called the PCR reads through MiXCR, storing one row per CDR3 protein. The sample includes some 72,000 distinct CDR3 sequences, roughly 6.6% of them seen just once. Germline V gene lookup returns CDR1 MDHEN and CDR2 SYDVKM. The CDR3 is 13 residues long. Trimming removed 4 bases from V and 5 bases from J; junction bases left unmatched: 4. This chain joins TRBV28 and TRBJ2-5, with TRBD2 matching over 7 bases. The clonotype originates from a human donor who donated a stem cell graft to a child with acute lymphoblastic leukemia. The specimen was PBMCs from the stem cell graft donor, collected from the stem cell graft. CDR3: CASSWPGGETQYF. CDR3 nucleotides: TGTGCCAGCAGTTGGCCCGGGGGGGAGACCCAGTACTTC.